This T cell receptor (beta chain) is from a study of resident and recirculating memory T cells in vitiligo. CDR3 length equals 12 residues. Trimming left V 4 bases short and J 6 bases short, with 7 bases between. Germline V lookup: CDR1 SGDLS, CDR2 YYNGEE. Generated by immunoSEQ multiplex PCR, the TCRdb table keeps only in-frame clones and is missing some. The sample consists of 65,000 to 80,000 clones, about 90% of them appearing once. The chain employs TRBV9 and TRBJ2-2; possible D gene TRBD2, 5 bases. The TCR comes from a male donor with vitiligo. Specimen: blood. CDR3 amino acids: CASSPGSGELFF. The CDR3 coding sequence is TGTGCCAGCAGCCCGGGGTCCGGGGAGCTGTTTTTT.